Presented here are 10 T cell receptor beta chains from one specimen sequenced in a study of T cell responses to AZD1222 COVID-19 vaccine. Only in-frame clones appear in the TCRdb table, and some are missing; sequencing was by immunoSEQ multiplex PCR. The sample consists of some 120,000 clones, 88% of them appearing once. Sequenced here: peripheral blood, sampled on day 0 of AZD1222 vaccination. These receptor sequences come from an adult in good health.

The J gene is TRBJ2-7, the V gene TRBV4-3; maybe TRBD2 (5 bases). Germline CDR1 is LGHNA and CDR2 is YSLEER. There are 13 residues in the CDR3. V lost 1 base and J 3 bases, leaving 7 bases between the germline ends. The DNA of the CDR3 is TGCGCCAGCAGCCAAGCCCGGGGCTACGAGCAGTACTTC. It specifies CASSQARGYEQYF.

The chain combines TRBV3-1 (or the pseudogene TRBV3-2) with TRBJ2-5; no clear D gene. The germline V gene has CDR1 LGHDT and CDR2 YNNKEL (reference sequence). This CDR3 has 13 residues. V lost 4 bases and J 1 base, leaving 7 bases between the germline ends. The CDR3 DNA follows: TGTGCCAGCAGCCGTTATAGCCAAGAGACCCAGTACTTC. This sequence encodes CASSRYSQETQYF.

The chain combines TRBV5-4 with TRBJ1-2; D remains unclear. This CDR3 is 15 amino acids long. Germline CDR1 reads SGHNT; CDR2 reads YYREEE (reference sequence). V lost 3 bases and J lost 4, with 16 bases in between. CDR3 sequence (DNA): TGTGCCAGCAGCTCCGCGGTAACAAGCCCCTATGGCTACACCTTC. Its protein is CASSSAVTSPYGYTF.

A few counts support this clone. The CDR3 sequence: CASSQGEAEKLFF. In DNA form, the CDR3 reads TGCGCCAGCAGCCAAGGGGAGGCGGAAAAACTGTTTTTT. The V and J genes are TRBV4-3 and TRBJ1-4; D not certain. The CDR3 runs to 13 residues. The germline gives CDR1 LGHNA, CDR2 YSLEER. Trimming pared 1 base from V and 8 bases from J, leaving 8 bases between.

Only one count was recorded for this clone. The chain combines TRBV28 with TRBJ1-1; a weak D match, TRBD1 (5 bases). V lost 2 bases and J 0 bases, leaving 16 bases between the germline ends. The CDR3 is made up of 17 amino acids. Germline V gene lookup returns CDR1 MDHEN and CDR2 SYDVKM. The CDR3 loop reads CASSLRGRGLMNTEAFF. The DNA of the CDR3 is TGTGCCAGCAGTTTACGGGGACGAGGTTTAATGAACACTGAAGCTTTCTTT.

This chain joins TRBV7-8 and TRBJ1-5; D perhaps matches TRBD1 (5 bases). CDR3 size: 13 residues. The V gene's germline CDR1 is SGHVS and CDR2 FQNEAQ. V was trimmed by 5 bases and J by 3 bases, leaving 8 bases between them. CDR3 bases: TGTGCCAGCAGCCCAGGGAACAATCAGCCCCAGCATTTT. It is translated as CASSPGNNQPQHF.

This clone appeared a single time. The chain has TRBV14 and TRBJ1-2, with D tentatively TRBD1 (6 bases). The V gene's germline CDR1 is SGHDN and CDR2 FVKESK. CDR3 length: 14 amino acids. Trimming stripped 1 base from V and 4 bases from J, with 10 bases between. The CDR3 spells CASSQASGAYGYTF. The CDR3 DNA reads as TGTGCCAGCAGCCAAGCATCAGGGGCCTATGGCTACACCTTC.

The chain recombines TRBV19 with TRBJ2-5; D is possibly TRBD1 (5 bases). This CDR3 is 14 amino acids long. Germline CDR1 and CDR2: LNHDA and SQIVND (reference sequence). The V gene lost 5 bases and the J gene lost 4 bases, with 14 bases spanning the gap. This chain's CDR3 is CASSDADRGETQYF. The CDR3 coding sequence is TGTGCCAGTAGTGACGCGGATAGGGGAGAGACCCAGTACTTC.

This clone came up many times. The chain carries TRBV6-5 and TRBJ2-7, with D perhaps given as TRBD1 or TRBD2 (5 bases each). Trimming left V 5 bases short and J 2 bases short, with 10 bases between. Germline values: CDR1 MNHEY, CDR2 SVGAGI. The CDR3 is 13 residues long. In DNA form, the CDR3 reads TGTGCCAGCAGTAGGGACCCCACCTACGAGCAGTACTTC. Protein: CASSRDPTYEQYF.

Here the CDR3 DNA reads TGTGCCAGCAGCTTAGGAGCGGGGGCCTCCTACGAGCAGTACTTC. Amino acid sequence: CASSLGAGASYEQYF. This chain uses TRBV7-2 with TRBJ2-7, with 8 bases fitting TRBD2. CDR1 is SGHTA, CDR2 FQGNSA, per germline. The CDR3 consists of 15 residues. With V trimmed by 1 base and J by 0 bases, 2 bases remained unmatched.